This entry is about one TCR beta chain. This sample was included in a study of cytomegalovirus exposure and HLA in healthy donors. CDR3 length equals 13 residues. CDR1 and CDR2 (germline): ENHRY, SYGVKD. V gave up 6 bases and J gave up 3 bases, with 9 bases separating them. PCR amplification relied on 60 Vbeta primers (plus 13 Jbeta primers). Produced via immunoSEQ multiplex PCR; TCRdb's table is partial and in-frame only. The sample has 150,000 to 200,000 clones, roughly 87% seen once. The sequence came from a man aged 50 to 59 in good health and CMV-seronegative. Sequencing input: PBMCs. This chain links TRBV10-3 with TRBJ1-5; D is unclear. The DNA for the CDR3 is TGTGCCATCAGCCGGGAGTACAATCAGCCCCAGCATTTT. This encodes CAISREYNQPQHF.